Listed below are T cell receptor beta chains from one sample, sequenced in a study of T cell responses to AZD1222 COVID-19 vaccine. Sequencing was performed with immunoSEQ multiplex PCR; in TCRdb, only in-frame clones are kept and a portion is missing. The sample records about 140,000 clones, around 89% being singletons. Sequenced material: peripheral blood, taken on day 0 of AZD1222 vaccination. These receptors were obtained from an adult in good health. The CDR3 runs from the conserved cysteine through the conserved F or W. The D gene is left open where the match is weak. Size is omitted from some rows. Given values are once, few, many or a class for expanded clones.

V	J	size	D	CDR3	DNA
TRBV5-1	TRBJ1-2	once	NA	CASSPGSTGYTF	TGCGCCAGCAGCCCCGGGAGTACTGGCTACACCTTC
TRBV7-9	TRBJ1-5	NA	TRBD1	CASSLGRGSNQPQHF	TGTGCCAGCAGCTTAGGCAGGGGGAGCAATCAGCCCCAGCATTTT
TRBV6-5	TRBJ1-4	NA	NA	CASTRPGTDNEKLFF	TGTGCCAGCACCCGACCCGGGACGGATAATGAAAAACTGTTTTTT
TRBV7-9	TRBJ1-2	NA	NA	CASSLAVRRYGYTF	TGTGCCAGCAGCTTAGCGGTCCGGAGATATGGCTACACCTTC
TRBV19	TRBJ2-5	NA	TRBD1	CASSIVGQGATQYF	TGTGCCAGTAGTATAGTCGGACAGGGGGCGACCCAGTACTTC
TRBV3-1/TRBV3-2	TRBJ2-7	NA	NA	CASSRQSYEQYF	TGTGCCAGCAGCCGACAATCCTACGAGCAGTACTTC
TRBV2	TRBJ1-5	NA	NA	CASSRAISNQPQHF	TGTGCCAGCAGTAGGGCCATTAGCAATCAGCCCCAGCATTTT
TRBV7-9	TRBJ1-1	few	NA	CASTPGGLGTEAFF	TGTGCCAGCACCCCGGGGGGACTCGGCACTGAAGCTTTCTTT
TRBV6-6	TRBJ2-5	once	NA	CASSYGRETQYF	TGTGCCAGCAGTTACGGGCGGGAGACCCAGTACTTC
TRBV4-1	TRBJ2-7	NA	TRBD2	CASSQGLAGVLGEQYF	TGCGCCAGCAGCCAAGGACTAGCGGGAGTTTTGGGCGAGCAGTACTTC
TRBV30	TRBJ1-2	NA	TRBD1	CAWSIPDRVRNYGYTF	TGTGCCTGGAGTATCCCTGACAGGGTTCGGAACTATGGCTACACCTTC
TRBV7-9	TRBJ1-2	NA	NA	CASSPDRSYGYTF	TGTGCCAGCAGCCCCGACAGAAGCTATGGCTACACCTTC
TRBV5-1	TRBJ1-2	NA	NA	CASSFGYNYGYTF	TGCGCCAGCAGCTTCGGGTATAACTATGGCTACACCTTC
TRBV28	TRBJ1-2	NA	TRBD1	CASGSSSTGGEGGYTF	TGTGCCAGCGGTTCTTCTTCGACAGGGGGCGAAGGTGGCTACACCTTC
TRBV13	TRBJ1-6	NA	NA	CASRLGNSPLHF	TGTGCCAGCAGACTAGGTAATTCACCCCTCCACTTT
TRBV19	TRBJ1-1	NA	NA	CASSNVQRLNTEAFF	TGTGCCAGTAGTAATGTCCAGCGCCTGAACACTGAAGCTTTCTTT
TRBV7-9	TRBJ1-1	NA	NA	CASAGQRDEAFF	TGTGCCAGCGCGGGCCAAAGGGATGAAGCCTTCTTT
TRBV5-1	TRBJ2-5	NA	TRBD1	CASSLDRGQETQYF	TGCGCCAGCAGCTTGGACAGGGGGCAGGAGACCCAGTACTTC
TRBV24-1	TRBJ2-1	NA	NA	CATRTRWGIEQFF	TGTGCCACCAGAACTAGATGGGGCATTGAGCAGTTCTTC
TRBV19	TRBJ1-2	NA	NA	CASSHRTGYGYTF	TGTGCCAGTAGCCATCGTACGGGCTATGGCTACACCTTC
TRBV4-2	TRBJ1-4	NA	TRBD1	CASSQDRQGGEKLFF	TGTGCCAGCAGCCAAGATCGACAGGGAGGAGAAAAACTGTTTTTT
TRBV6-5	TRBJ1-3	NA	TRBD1	CASRQTGSGNTIYF	TGTGCCAGCAGACAGACAGGGTCTGGAAACACCATATATTTT
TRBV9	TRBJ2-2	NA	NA	CASSVGQVRNGELFF	TGTGCCAGCAGCGTAGGACAGGTACGGAACGGGGAGCTGTTTTTT
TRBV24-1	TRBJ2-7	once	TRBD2	CATSDNRLAGDYAQYF	TGTGCCACCAGTGATAACCGGCTAGCGGGCGACTACGCGCAGTACTTC
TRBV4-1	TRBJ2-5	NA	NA	CASSLKETQYF	TGCGCCAGCAGCCTGAAAGAGACCCAGTACTTC
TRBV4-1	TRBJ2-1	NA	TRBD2	CASSQEPPGIAGVTNEQFF	TGCGCCAGCAGCCAAGAGCCCCCCGGGATAGCGGGGGTTACCAATGAGCAGTTCTTC
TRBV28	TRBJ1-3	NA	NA	CASSPPASGNTIYF	TGTGCCAGCAGTCCCCCCGCTTCGGGAAACACCATATATTTT
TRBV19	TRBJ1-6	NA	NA	CASSILEWDYNSPLHF	TGTGCCAGTAGTATCTTGGAATGGGACTATAATTCACCCCTCCACTTT
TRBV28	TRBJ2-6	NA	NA	CASSPSPEGANVLTF	TGTGCCAGCAGTCCCTCTCCTGAGGGGGCCAACGTCCTGACTTTC
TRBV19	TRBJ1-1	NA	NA	CASSGKAFF	TGTGCCAGTAGTGGAAAAGCTTTCTTT
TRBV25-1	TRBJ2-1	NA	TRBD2	CASSFRAGGHEQFF	TGTGCCAGCAGCTTTCGAGCGGGAGGTCATGAGCAGTTCTTC
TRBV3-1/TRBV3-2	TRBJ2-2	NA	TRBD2	CASSPTSGGTGELFF	TGTGCCAGCAGCCCGACTAGCGGGGGCACCGGGGAGCTGTTTTTT
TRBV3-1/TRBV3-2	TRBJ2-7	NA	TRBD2	CASSRRTSSGASYEQYF	TGTGCCAGCAGCCGCCGGACCTCTAGCGGGGCTTCCTACGAGCAGTACTTC
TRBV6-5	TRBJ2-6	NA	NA	CASSYSSSRGANVLTF	TGTGCCAGCAGTTATTCATCAAGCCGTGGGGCCAACGTCCTGACTTTC
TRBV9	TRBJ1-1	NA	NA	CASSWDLGNTEAFF	TGTGCCAGCAGTTGGGACCTCGGGAACACTGAAGCTTTCTTT